The T cell receptor beta chain under discussion was sequenced for a study of cytomegalovirus exposure and HLA in healthy donors. Points from the study as a whole: Later, TCR association rates were found to vary by HLA locus, highest for DRB1 and lowest for HLA-C. 164 TCR beta chains were listed as cytomegalovirus-associated.

Trimming removed 6 bases from V and 4 bases from J; junction bases left unmatched: 1. Germline lookup yields CDR1 MGHRA and CDR2 YSYEKL. The CDR3 length is 13 residues. A remark on this clone: Its target is not known.

PCR was performed using 60 Vbeta and 13 Jbeta primers. The table came from immunoSEQ multiplex PCR; TCRdb's copy has only in-frame clones and leaves some out. The data contain under 200,000 clones, roughly 77% of them singletons. The sample consisted of PBMCs. The chain links TRBV4-1 to TRBJ1-5, with 9 bases matching TRBD1. The clonotype was recovered from a man in his fifties in good health and CMV-seropositive. CDR3 sequence reads: CASSGQGNQPQHF. The CDR3 nucleotides are TGCGCCAGCAGTGGACAGGGGAATCAGCCCCAGCATTTT.